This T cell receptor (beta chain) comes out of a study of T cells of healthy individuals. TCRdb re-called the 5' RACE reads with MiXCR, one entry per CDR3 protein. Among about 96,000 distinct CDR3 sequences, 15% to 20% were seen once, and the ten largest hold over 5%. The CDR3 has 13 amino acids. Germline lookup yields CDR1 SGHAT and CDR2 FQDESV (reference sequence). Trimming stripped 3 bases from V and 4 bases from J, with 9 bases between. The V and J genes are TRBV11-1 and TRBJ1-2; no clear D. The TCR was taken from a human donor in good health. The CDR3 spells CASSFGVSYGYTF. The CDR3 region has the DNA TGTGCCAGCAGCTTCGGGGTGAGCTATGGCTACACCTTC. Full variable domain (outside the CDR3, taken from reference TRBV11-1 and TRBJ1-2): EAEVAQSPRYKITEKSQAVAFWCDPISGHATLYWYRQILGQGPELLVQFQDESVVDDSQLPKDRFSAERLKGVDSTLKIQPAELGDSAMYLCASSFGVSYGYTFGSGTRLTVV.